Listed below are T cell receptor beta chains from one sample, sequenced in a study of blood T cell repertoires in COVID-19. Data came from immunoSEQ multiplex PCR; TCRdb stores just in-frame clones and leaves some out. Altogether under 200,000 clones are present, around 75% being singletons, with the ten largest covering nearly 6%. Sequencing was performed on peripheral blood. The receptor source for this set is a woman in her thirties or forties with COVID-19, enrolled during active disease. CDR3s include the opening cysteine and the closing phenylalanine or tryptophan. The D gene is left open where the match is weak.

D	V	J	CDR3	DNA
TRBD1	TRBV2	TRBJ1-5	CASRGDRGQPQHF	TGTGCCAGCAGAGGGGACAGGGGGCAGCCCCAGCATTTT
NA	TRBV25-1	TRBJ2-1	CASTRSGEQFF	TGTGCCAGCACCAGATCTGGTGAGCAGTTCTTC
NA	TRBV6-5	TRBJ2-3	CASRPLWHQDTQYF	TGTGCCAGCAGGCCCTTGTGGCATCAAGATACGCAGTATTTT
NA	TRBV15	TRBJ1-2	CATQSNYGYTF	TGTGCCACCCAATCTAACTATGGCTACACCTTC
TRBD1	TRBV6-5	TRBJ1-2	CASSPGQGLGGYTF	TGTGCCAGCAGCCCCGGACAGGGTTTAGGGGGCTACACCTTC
NA	TRBV10-1	TRBJ1-2	CASSESDSPRYTF	TGCGCCAGCAGTGAGTCCGACAGTCCTCGCTACACCTTC
TRBD1	TRBV5-4	TRBJ2-1	CASSLPRDRYNEQFF	TGTGCCAGCAGCTTGCCCCGGGACAGATACAATGAGCAGTTCTTC
NA	TRBV29-1	TRBJ1-2	CSVVPGERHYGYTF	TGCAGCGTGGTACCGGGAGAGAGGCACTATGGCTACACCTTC
NA	TRBV12-5	TRBJ2-5	CASGLVVAVEETQYF	TGTGCTAGTGGCCTGGTAGTGGCGGTAGAGGAGACCCAGTACTTC
NA	TRBV12-3/TRBV12-4	TRBJ1-4	CASSRIGTEKLFF	TGTGCCAGCAGCCGCATCGGGACAGAAAAACTGTTTTTT
NA	TRBV4-3	TRBJ1-2	CASSQGGSNYGYTF	TGCGCCAGCAGCCAAGGAGGCAGTAACTATGGCTACACCTTC
TRBD1	TRBV5-1	TRBJ1-1	CASSLGGQGGTEAFF	TGCGCCAGCAGCTTGGGGGGACAGGGCGGAACTGAAGCTTTCTTT
TRBD1	TRBV10-3	TRBJ1-5	CAISESGQNSNQPQHF	TGTGCCATCAGTGAGTCGGGACAGAATAGCAATCAGCCCCAGCATTTT
TRBD1	TRBV10-2	TRBJ2-1	CASVQGARVEQFF	TGCGCCAGCGTACAGGGGGCGCGGGTTGAGCAGTTCTTC
NA	TRBV19	TRBJ1-1	CASSIRSDSFPEAFF	TGTGCCAGTAGTATCCGCTCCGACAGTTTCCCTGAAGCTTTCTTT
NA	TRBV23-1	TRBJ2-7	CASSQSRTAYEQYF	TGCGCCAGCAGTCAATCCAGGACAGCCTACGAGCAGTACTTC